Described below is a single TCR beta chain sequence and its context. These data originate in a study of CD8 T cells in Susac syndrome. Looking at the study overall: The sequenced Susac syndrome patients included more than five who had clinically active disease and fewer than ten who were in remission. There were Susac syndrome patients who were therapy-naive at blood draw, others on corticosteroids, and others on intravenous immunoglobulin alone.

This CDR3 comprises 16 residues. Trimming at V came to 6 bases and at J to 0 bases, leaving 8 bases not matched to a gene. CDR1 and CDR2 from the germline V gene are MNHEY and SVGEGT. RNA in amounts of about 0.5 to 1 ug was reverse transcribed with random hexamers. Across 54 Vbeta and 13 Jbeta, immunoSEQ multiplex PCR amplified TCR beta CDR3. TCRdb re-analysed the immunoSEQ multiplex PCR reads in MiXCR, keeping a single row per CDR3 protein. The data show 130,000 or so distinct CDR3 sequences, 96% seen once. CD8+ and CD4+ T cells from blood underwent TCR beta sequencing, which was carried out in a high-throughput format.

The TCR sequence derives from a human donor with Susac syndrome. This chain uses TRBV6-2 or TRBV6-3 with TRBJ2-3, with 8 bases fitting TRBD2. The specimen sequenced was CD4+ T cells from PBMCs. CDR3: CASSLRLATSTDTQYF. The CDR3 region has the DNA TGTGCCAGCAGCCTCCGACTAGCGACTAGCACAGATACGCAGTATTTT.